These T cell receptor beta chains were read from a single sample in a study of immune cell composition in non-small cell lung cancer. Assay: immunoSEQ multiplex PCR; the TCRdb copy retains only in-frame clones and omits some. The profile shows 15,000 or so clones, 77% of them singletons. These data are also associated with another study on CD4 T cells in lung cancer.

Sequencing was done on a sample of non-adjacent lung tissue. Receptor source: a human donor with non-small cell lung cancer. CDR3s include the opening cysteine and the closing phenylalanine or tryptophan. The D gene is left open where the match is weak. The size field is filled for only some rows; it gives once, few, many or a size class.

CDR3: CASSNFEGVNSPLHF; DNA: TGTGCCAGCAGCAATTTCGAGGGGGTAAATTCACCCCTCCACTTT; J: TRBJ1-6; D: -; size: medium-sized; V: TRBV5-6
CDR3: CASLRGETQYF; DNA: TGTGCCAGCCTCAGGGGCGAGACCCAGTACTTC; J: TRBJ2-5; D: -; size: few; V: TRBV6-6
CDR3: CASSFPGTTTDTQYF; DNA: TGTGCCAGCAGCTTCCCCGGGACTACCACAGATACGCAGTATTTT; J: TRBJ2-3; D: TRBD2; size: -; V: TRBV11-3
CDR3: CSGKTGAATEAFF; DNA: TGCAGCGGTAAGACAGGGGCAGCTACTGAAGCTTTCTTT; J: TRBJ1-1; D: TRBD1; size: once; V: TRBV29-1
CDR3: CASSVPTGWGIQYF; DNA: TGTGCCAGTAGTGTCCCGACAGGGTGGGGCATTCAGTACTTC; J: TRBJ2-4; D: TRBD1; size: -; V: TRBV19
CDR3: CASSPRTYSYQETQYF; DNA: TGTGCCAGCAGTCCAAGGACTTACTCGTACCAAGAGACCCAGTACTTC; J: TRBJ2-5; D: -; size: -; V: TRBV28
CDR3: CASSLEQETEQFF; DNA: TGTGCCAGCAGCTTAGAACAGGAGACAGAGCAGTTCTTC; J: TRBJ2-1; D: -; size: -; V: TRBV7-9
CDR3: CASGSSGYTDTQYF; DNA: TGTGCCAGCGGGTCTAGCGGATACACAGATACGCAGTATTTT; J: TRBJ2-3; D: TRBD2; size: -; V: TRBV2
CDR3: CASSQVHEVTEAFF; DNA: TGTGCCAGCAGCCAAGTTCACGAAGTAACTGAAGCTTTCTTT; J: TRBJ1-1; D: -; size: -; V: TRBV14
CDR3: CASSVATGAGRITDTQYF; DNA: TGTGCCAGCAGCGTAGCTACGGGGGCAGGGAGGATCACAGATACGCAGTATTTT; J: TRBJ2-3; D: -; size: -; V: TRBV9
CDR3: CASRSPGTYYGYTF; DNA: TGTGCCAGCAGAAGCCCCGGGACATACTATGGCTACACCTTC; J: TRBJ1-2; D: -; size: -; V: TRBV28
CDR3: CASSRAGGGRGTGELFF; DNA: TGTGCCAGCAGCCGCGCGGGCGGGGGTCGAGGAACCGGGGAGCTGTTTTTT; J: TRBJ2-2; D: TRBD2; size: -; V: TRBV7-6